The following is a T cell receptor beta chain sequence with its context. The antigen is unknown. This sample stems from a study of cytomegalovirus exposure and HLA in healthy donors. Study-wide results and limits: The authors confirmed in vitro that a few CMV-associated chains were specific for CMV antigens. Most TCR beta V segments were productive about 87% or about 30% of the time in an earlier analysis.

V dropped 7 bases and J dropped 5 bases, with 21 bases sitting between them. CDR1 SGHDT and CDR2 YYEEEE come from the germline V gene. The CDR3 is 15 amino acids. The study ran its PCR with 60 Vbeta and 13 Jbeta primers. Clones were sequenced by immunoSEQ multiplex PCR, and TCRdb holds only the in-frame ones, with some missing. Its clone listing holds more than 65,000 clones. The clonotype comes from a man between 35 and 55 years old in good health and CMV-seronegative. The genes are TRBV5-6 and TRBJ2-5; D perhaps matches TRBD2 (7 bases). The material sequenced was PBMCs. In DNA, the CDR3 is TGTGCCAGCGCTGAATTAGGGGGGGCTTGGGAGACCCAGTACTTC. Amino acids: CASAELGGAWETQYF. Full variable domain (remainder filled in from reference TRBV5-6 and TRBJ2-5): DAGVTQSPTHLIKTRGQQVTLRCSPKSGHDTVSWYQQALGQGPQFIFQYYEEEERQRGNFPDRFSGHQFPNYSSELNVNALLLGDSALYLCASAELGGAWETQYFGPGTRLLVL.